This entry lists 5 T cell receptor beta chains sequenced from one sample in a study of beta chain features in type 1 diabetes (dated by TCRdb to the late 2010s). Receptor amplification or capture employed the immunoSEQ multiplex PCR assay. The entire isolated RNA was reverse transcribed using the High Capacity cDNA Reverse Transcription Kit, and thus expressed TCRB transcripts were sequenced. The table comes from immuneACCESS by way of TCRdb, which keeps in-frame sequences with V and J called. Part of the clones is missing from these tables; in studies checked, under half for an unresolved V gene and the rest for unknown reasons. In this sample the table shows about 130,000 clones, 7% to 10% of which occur a single time. About 0.66% of the sample is in the top ten clones. The sequencing input was central memory CD4+ T cells from blood. Receptors were obtained from a man aged 18 to 29 in good health.

V usage is TRBV7-9 and J usage is TRBJ1-2, with 7 bases fitting TRBD1. This CDR3 is built from 17 residues. The J segment lost 4 bases and the V segment lost 5 bases, leaving 16 bases of the junction unmatched. CDR1 is SEHNR, CDR2 FQNEAQ, per germline (reference sequence). CDR3: CASSTHSGTANPYGYTF. In nucleotides, the CDR3 is TGTGCCAGCAGCACCCACTCGGGGACAGCGAATCCCTATGGCTACACCTTC.

The chain is built from TRBV6-5 and TRBJ2-2, with D possibly matching TRBD1 (5 bases). Germline V gene data show CDR1 as MNHEY and CDR2 as SVGAGI. V lost 6 bases and J lost 1, with 9 bases in between. This CDR3 is built from 14 residues. CDR3 coding DNA: TGTGCCAGCAGAAGACAGCGGAACACCGGGGAGCTGTTTTTT. Protein sequence: CASRRQRNTGELFF.

At least ten counts were recorded for this clone. The chain has TRBV4-1 and TRBJ2-1, with 13 bases aligning to TRBD2. Per germline, CDR1 MGHRA and CDR2 YSYEKL. J gave up 8 bases and V 4 bases, and 8 bases lay outside the gene matches. CDR3 length: 16 amino acids. The CDR3 sequence: CASSRSGTSGVDEQFF. For the CDR3, the DNA is TGCGCCAGCAGCCGTTCCGGGACTAGCGGGGTCGATGAGCAGTTCTTC.

This clone was recorded at least ten times. CDR3 sequence: CASSPLAGGHVTQYF. CDR3 DNA: TGTGCCAGCAGTCCACTAGCGGGGGGGCACGTTACGCAGTATTTT. The V call is TRBV7-2, the J call TRBJ2-3; TRBD2 matches at 13 bases. CDR3 length: 15 residues. Germline V gives CDR1 SGHTA, CDR2 FQGNSA. Trimming cost V 6 bases and J 8 bases; bases outside gene matches: 8. The full variable domain, with the rest looked up from reference TRBV7-2 and TRBJ2-3, is GAGVSQSPSNKVTEKGKDVELRCDPISGHTALYWYRQSLGQGLEFLIYFQGNSAPDKSGLPSDRFSAERTGGSVSTLTIQRTQQEDSAVYLCASSPLAGGHVTQYFGPGTRLTVL.

This clone was seen only a few times. CDR3 residues: CASSLAGGDNTEAFF. Written as DNA, the CDR3 is TGCGCCAGCAGCTTGGCCGGAGGGGATAACACTGAAGCTTTCTTT. The chain links TRBV5-1 to TRBJ1-1; TRBD1 might be the D (5 bases). V was shortened by 0 bases and J by 2 bases, with 11 bases between the two germline ends. CDR3 length: 15 amino acids. The germline V gene has CDR1 SGHRS and CDR2 YFSETQ. The full variable domain, rest sourced from reference TRBV5-1 and TRBJ1-1, is KAGVTQTPRYLIKTRGQQVTLSCSPISGHRSVSWYQQTPGQGLQFLFEYFSETQRNKGNFPGRFSGRQFSNSRSEMNVSTLELGDSALYLCASSLAGGDNTEAFFGQGTRLTVV.